Included here is one TCR beta chain sequence, with context. These data come from a study of T-cell memory formation after mild COVID-19. The germline V gene encodes CDR1 LGHNA and CDR2 YSLEER. With 0 bases clipped from V and 3 bases from J, the junction kept 10 bases outside the gene matches. This CDR3 has 18 residues. MiXCR, applied by TCRdb to the 5' RACE reads, yields one record per CDR3 protein. The profile shows over 150,000 distinct CDR3 sequences, about 21% of them singletons. This TCR came from an adult woman who had mild COVID-19 (a few samples of this study predate the infection). Cell type and time point are not known. The sequencing sample was made of PBMCs or a T cell subset sorted from them (not recorded which). The chain recombines TRBV4-3 with TRBJ2-4, with 8 bases matching TRBD2. As DNA, the CDR3 is TGCGCCAGCAGCCAAGATCGACAAGCGGGAGTGATCAAAAACATTCAGTACTTC. It codes for CASSQDRQAGVIKNIQYF.